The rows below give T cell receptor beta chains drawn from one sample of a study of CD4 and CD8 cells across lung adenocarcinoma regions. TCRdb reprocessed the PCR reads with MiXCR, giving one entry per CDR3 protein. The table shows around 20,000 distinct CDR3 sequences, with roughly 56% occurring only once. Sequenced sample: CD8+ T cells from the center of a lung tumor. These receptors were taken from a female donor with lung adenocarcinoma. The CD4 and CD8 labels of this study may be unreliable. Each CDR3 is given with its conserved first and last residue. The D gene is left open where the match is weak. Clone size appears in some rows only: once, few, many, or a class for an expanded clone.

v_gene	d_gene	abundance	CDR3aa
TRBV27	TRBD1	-	CGRGQRVGDKETQYF
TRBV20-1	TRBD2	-	CSATRLAGGPGDTQYF
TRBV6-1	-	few	CASSEVRPPNEQFF
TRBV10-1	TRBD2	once	CFSGGGAGGSQETQYF
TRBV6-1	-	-	CASLGAQAVTTDAQFF
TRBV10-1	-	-	CASSRAGSDTQYF
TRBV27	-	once	CASRGCVQNIQYF
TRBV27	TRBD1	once	CGRGHGGGVPETQYF
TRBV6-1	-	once	CASTAGLGAKNTQYF
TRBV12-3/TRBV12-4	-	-	CASSNRGTGFCGPDTQYF
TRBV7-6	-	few	CASSLGVEETQYF
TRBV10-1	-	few	CASSGNRVEQFF
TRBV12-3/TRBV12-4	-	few	CASRETGFGNQPQHF
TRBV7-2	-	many	CASSLVAGPIGGYF
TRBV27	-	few	CAGGLGGRDKETQYF
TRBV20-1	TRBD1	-	CSATQGHNEQFF
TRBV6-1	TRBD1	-	CATSGQYNYGYTF
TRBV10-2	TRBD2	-	CGSSTGGRATDTQYF
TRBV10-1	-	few	CASSEAAGFLNEQFF
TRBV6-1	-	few	CASSSLTSGNYEQYF
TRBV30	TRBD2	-	CAWRRTSGSNEQFF
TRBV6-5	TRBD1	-	CASSYGQGALGTEAFF
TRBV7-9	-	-	CASTFTGSDNEQYF
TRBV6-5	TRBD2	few	CASSYSTSGIFEQFF
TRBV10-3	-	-	CAISEGGTGELFF
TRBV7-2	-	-	CASSPRNNYGYTF
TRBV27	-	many	CASSLSWGDYGYTF
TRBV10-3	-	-	CAAKGPREGDTQYF
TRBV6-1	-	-	CARSRLAVNTEALFF